This T cell receptor (beta chain) stems from a study of T cells in Graves' hyperthyroidism and ophthalmopathy. General study points: Stable hyperthyroidism was separated from ophthalmopathy by a model based on 13 V-J features. Expanded thyroid clonotypes (above 0.001) were mostly also found in blood.

V was trimmed by 6 bases and J by 8 bases, leaving 10 bases between them. This CDR3 is built from 12 residues. Looked up from germline, CDR1 is SEHNR and CDR2 is FQNEAQ (reference sequence). As concerns this clonotype: What it binds is unknown. This may arise from a read error, as a much more abundant clone is one base away.

The CDR3 regions of TCR beta were amplified from RNA transcripts. Researchers ran a first-round RT-PCR on the TCR CDR3 using the HTBI primer set. Each CDR3 protein is one row after TCRdb ran MiXCR on the multiplex PCR reads. Of approximately 590,000 distinct CDR3 sequences listed, approximately 44% were seen once; the top ten hold roughly 8.2%. Lactation, pregnancy, other autoimmune disease or uncontrolled infection excluded patients. The rearrangement uses TRBV7-9 and TRBJ1-4; unclear D gene. This receptor was taken from a woman aged 18-29 years with Graves' hyperthyroidism. Sequenced: peripheral blood or thyroid tissue (not recorded which). CDR3 in amino acids: CASSLYEEKLFF. CDR3 DNA sequence: TGTGCCAGCAGTCTCTATGAGGAAAAACTGTTTTTT.